This TCR beta chain was captured in a study of blood T cell repertoires in COVID-19. On the study more broadly: Acute-phase and convalescent COVID-19 samples originated in the United States, Italy and Spain.

Authors' data handling: Reference gene primer amplification gave estimated nucleated cell counts. Some clones are missing from TCRdb's copy, which holds only in-frame ones; the method was immunoSEQ multiplex PCR. Clonal size and the V and J genes are those of that table, whereas D and trimming came from the DNA. This repertoire shows tens of thousands of clones, about 91% found once; its top ten account for around 10%. The CDR3 runs to 15 residues. V shed 1 base and J 0 bases; nucleotides not matched to a gene: 4. The germline V gene has CDR1 SGHRS and CDR2 YFSETQ. The material sequenced was peripheral blood. The receptor was derived from a man aged 65-85 years with active or convalescent COVID-19. The V and J genes are TRBV5-1 and TRBJ2-7; 7 nucleotides align to TRBD1. CDR3 bases: TGCGCCAGCAGCTTGATGGCAGGGGGCTCCTACGAGCAGTACTTC. It translates to CASSLMAGGSYEQYF.